Shown below are 30 T cell receptor beta chains from a single sample sequenced in a study of T cells in Graves' hyperthyroidism and ophthalmopathy. RNA transcripts yielded amplified TCR beta CDR3 regions. First-round RT-PCR of the TCR CDR3 relied on the HTBI primer set. TCRdb fed the multiplex PCR reads into MiXCR, producing one record per CDR3 protein. The sample contains nearly 600,000 distinct CDR3 sequences, 12% to 15% of which appear only once. Sequences were obtained from blood. These receptors all stem from a woman between 18 and 29 years old with Graves' ophthalmopathy.

J is TRBJ2-6 and V is TRBV9; no clear D gene. The CDR3 contains 16 residues. Looked up from germline, CDR1 is SGDLS and CDR2 is YYNGEE. V lost 2 bases and J 6 bases, leaving 15 bases between the germline ends. CDR3 bases: TGTGCCAGCAGCGTCCCAAGTTCGCTTGTGGCCAACGTCCTGACTTTC. Residues: CASSVPSSLVANVLTF. The variable domain in full, with the rest retrieved from reference TRBV9 and TRBJ2-6, is DSGVTQTPKHLITATGQRVTLRCSPRSGDLSVYWYQQSLDQGLQFLIQYYNGEERAKGNILERFSAQQFPDLHSELNLSSLELGDSALYFCASSVPSSLVANVLTFGAGSRLTVL.

This clonotype turned up a few times. The chain recombines TRBV5-1 with TRBJ1-4; 7 bases are shared with TRBD1. The CDR3 extends over 18 amino acids. Germline V CDR1 and CDR2: SGHRS, YFSETQ. V lost 3 bases to trimming and J lost 0 bases; unmatched junction nucleotides: 11. CDR3 residues: CASSSTGFNGATNEKLFF. In nucleotides, the CDR3 is TGCGCCAGCAGCTCGACAGGGTTTAACGGGGCAACTAATGAAAAACTGTTTTTT.

This clonotype was counted ten times or more. The chain uses TRBV3-1 and TRBJ2-7; the D gene is possibly TRBD2 (6 bases). CDR1 is LGHDT, CDR2 YNNKEL, per germline (reference sequence). This CDR3 spans 15 amino acids. The ends were cut back, 0 bases at V and 4 bases at J, with 13 bases in the middle. The CDR3 region is CASSQDSSGGYEQYF. The CDR3 region has the DNA TGTGCCAGCAGCCAAGACAGTAGCGGAGGATACGAGCAGTACTTC.

Many counts were recorded for this clonotype. This chain joins TRBV27 and TRBJ2-4; D is perhaps TRBD1 (6 bases). Germline values: CDR1 MNHEY, CDR2 SMNVEV (reference sequence). This CDR3 is 14 amino acids long. V shed 3 bases and J shed 7 bases, with 13 bases lying between them. DNA for the CDR3: TGTGCCAGCAGTTTCAGCCAGGGGTCGAACATTCAGTACTTC. Translating gives CASSFSQGSNIQYF.

V is TRBV28 and J is TRBJ1-4; no clear D. Trimming shortened V by 7 bases and J by 0 bases, and 9 bases separated the two germline ends. This CDR3 contains 14 residues. Germline assignment: CDR1 MDHEN and CDR2 SYDVKM. The CDR3 coding sequence is TGTGCCAGCAACTTGCATGCAACTAATGAAAAACTGTTTTTT. Protein: CASNLHATNEKLFF.

This clonotype was counted at least ten times. J is TRBJ1-1 and V is TRBV5-8, with D possibly being TRBD1 (5 bases). Germline V gene sequence: CDR1 SGHTS, CDR2 YDEGEE. V dropped 5 bases and J dropped 4 bases, with 15 bases sitting between them. The CDR3 length is 14 residues. In DNA, the CDR3 is TGTGCCAGCAGACGAGGGACGGAAGGCACTGAAGCTTTCTTT. Its translation: CASRRGTEGTEAFF. Looking up the rest from reference TRBV5-8 and TRBJ1-1 gives the full variable domain: EAGVTQSPTHLIKTRGQQATLRCSPISGHTSVYWYQQALGLGLQFLLWYDEGEERNRGNFPPRFSGRQFPNYSSELNVNALELEDSALYLCASRRGTEGTEAFFGQGTRLTVV.

This clonotype was picked up many times. J is TRBJ2-2 and V is TRBV5-5, with 7 bases identical to TRBD2. V shed 3 bases, J shed 5 bases, and the junction held 10 bases outside the gene matches. The length of the CDR3 is 16 residues. Germline V lookup: CDR1 SGHKS, CDR2 YYEKEE (reference sequence). The CDR3 is CASSSSRGSGTGELFF. The CDR3 nucleotides are TGTGCCAGCAGCTCGTCACGCGGGAGTGGAACCGGGGAGCTGTTTTTT.

This clonotype has a handful of counts. The V gene is TRBV29-1, the J gene TRBJ1-2; 10 bases line up with TRBD1. CDR3 length: 14 residues. J was trimmed by 7 bases and V by 3 bases; bases with no gene match: 8. Per germline, CDR1 SQVTM and CDR2 ANQGSEA. In DNA form, the CDR3 reads TGCAGCGTTGACGCGACAGGGGGCCTTTTTGGCTACACCTTC. This translates into CSVDATGGLFGYTF.

This sequence joins TRBV7-9 and TRBJ1-3; D is ambiguous. The CDR3 length is 16 residues. CDR1 and CDR2 (germline): SEHNR, FQNEAQ (reference sequence). V lost 2 bases, J lost 2 bases, and 13 bases lay in between. The CDR3 DNA is TGTGCCAGCAGCTTACACGGGTTGGGGACTGGAAACACCATATATTTT. Its translation: CASSLHGLGTGNTIYF.

This clonotype was seen ten or more times. The chain links TRBV2 to TRBJ1-5, with 8 bases aligning to TRBD1. J lost 0 bases, V lost 6 bases, and 16 bases had no gene match. This CDR3 is 19 amino acids long. Germline V gives CDR1 SNHLY, CDR2 FYNNEI. CDR3 in DNA: TGTGCCAGCAGGGGGGAAGGACAGGGCGGGATTTATAGCAATCAGCCCCAGCATTTT. Its protein is CASRGEGQGGIYSNQPQHF.

This clonotype has only a few counts. This chain links TRBV29-1 with TRBJ2-2, with a tentative D call TRBD2 (6 bases). This CDR3 spans 15 amino acids. Deletions cut 2 bases from V and 9 bases from J, with 19 bases between. The V gene's germline CDR1 is SQVTM and CDR2 ANQGSEA. The CDR3 coding sequence is TGCAGCGTTGAATCATCCGGGGACTTAGGGCGGGAGCTGTTTTTT. Protein product: CSVESSGDLGRELFF.

This clonotype was found a few times. The rearrangement joins TRBV4-2 to TRBJ2-1; D is unresolved. The V gene's germline CDR1 is LGHNA and CDR2 YNFKEQ. This CDR3 has 15 residues. Deletions cut 1 base from V and 2 bases from J, with 9 bases between. The CDR3 nucleotides read TGTGCCAGCAGCCAAGTGGACCCTCCCTACAATGAGCAGTTCTTC. It translates to CASSQVDPPYNEQFF.

This clonotype has at least ten counts. V and J are TRBV3-1 and TRBJ1-2, with D unclear. The CDR3 covers 16 residues. Trimming stripped 4 bases from V and 1 base from J, with 16 bases between. Germline V lookup: CDR1 LGHDT, CDR2 YNNKEL (reference sequence). In nucleotides, the CDR3 is TGTGCCAGCAGCCCTACGATGACGGACGGTAACTATGGCTACACCTTC. Its protein product is CASSPTMTDGNYGYTF.

The rearrangement uses TRBV19 and TRBJ1-5; 7 positions agree with TRBD1. There are 15 residues in the CDR3. CDR1 is LNHDA, CDR2 SQIVND, per germline (reference sequence). J gave up 3 bases and V 5 bases, and 7 bases lay outside the gene matches. The CDR3 spells CASSFTGEFNQPQHF. The CDR3 region has the DNA TGTGCCAGTAGTTTCACAGGGGAGTTCAATCAGCCCCAGCATTTT.

The chain recombines TRBV7-9 with TRBJ1-2; TRBD1 is a possible D gene (5 bases). Germline V gene sequence: CDR1 SEHNR, CDR2 FQNEAQ (reference sequence). V shed 4 bases and J shed 4 bases, with 16 bases lying between them. There are 15 residues in the CDR3. The CDR3 sequence is CASSSPRGTGYGYTF. The CDR3 coding sequence is TGTGCCAGCAGCTCCCCCCGGGGGACGGGCTATGGCTACACCTTC.

This clonotype was recorded at least ten times. The V call is TRBV7-2, the J call TRBJ2-1, with 11 positions matching TRBD2. V lost 5 bases to trimming and J lost 10 bases; unmatched junction nucleotides: 4. Germline loops: CDR1 SGHTA, CDR2 FQGNSA. The CDR3 is 13 amino acids. Here the CDR3 reads CASSPTSGDEQFF. CDR3 nucleotides: TGTGCCAGCAGCCCGACTAGCGGGGACGAGCAGTTCTTC.

The chain uses TRBV12-3 or TRBV12-4 and TRBJ1-6; weak D call: TRBD1 (6 bases). The V end was cut by 2 bases, the J end by 8 bases, with 10 bases between. This CDR3 has 14 residues. CDR3 region: CASSLRGGDSPLHF. CDR3 DNA: TGTGCCAGCAGTTTAAGGGGGGGAGATTCACCCCTCCACTTT.

The rearrangement links TRBV25-1 to TRBJ1-2; D uncertain. The germline gives CDR1 MGHDK, CDR2 SYGVNS. V was cut by 1 base and J by 8 bases, with 14 bases left in between. This CDR3 has 14 amino acids. The CDR3 region has the DNA TGTGCCAGCAGTGAATTGGCGGAACTGGGAGGCTACACCTTC. This sequence encodes CASSELAELGGYTF.

At least ten counts were recorded for this clonotype. This chain links TRBV5-1 with TRBJ2-7, with D perhaps matching TRBD1 (6 bases). Trimming stripped 4 bases from V and 0 bases from J, with 11 bases between. CDR1 is SGHRS, CDR2 YFSETQ, per germline. This CDR3 is built from 14 residues. The CDR3 loop reads CASSEQGYSYEQYF. CDR3 DNA: TGCGCCAGCAGCGAACAGGGTTACTCCTACGAGCAGTACTTC.

The CDR3 DNA is TGTGCCATCAGTGACCCTACTAGCGGGTTCTCCTACGAGCAGTACTTC. It is translated as CAISDPTSGFSYEQYF. This sequence joins TRBV10-3 and TRBJ2-7, with TRBD2 matching over 9 bases. From germline, CDR1 is ENHRY and CDR2 SYGVKD. The CDR3 extends over 16 amino acids. The trim removed 3 bases at V and 0 bases at J, leaving 6 bases unmatched.

This clonotype turned up a few times. The genes are TRBV25-1 and TRBJ2-7; the D call may be TRBD1 or TRBD2 (5 bases each). V gave up 3 bases and J gave up 6 bases, with 18 bases separating them. From germline, CDR1 is MGHDK and CDR2 SYGVNS. CDR3 length: 15 amino acids. The CDR3 nucleotides read TGTGCCAGCAGTGAGATGGGAACGTGGGGGAGCGAGCAGTACTTC. It yields the protein CASSEMGTWGSEQYF.

The chain recombines TRBV25-1 with TRBJ2-7; 8 positions agree with TRBD1. Germline trimming cut 4 bases from V and 1 base from J; bases unmatched to any gene: 12. CDR1 is MGHDK and CDR2 is SYGVNS in the germline V gene. CDR3 length: 17 residues. CDR3 coding DNA: TGTGCCAGCAGTGGACCCCTTGACAGGGGTGAATCCTACGAGCAGTACTTC. Amino acid sequence: CASSGPLDRGESYEQYF.

There are many counts of this clonotype. This chain links TRBV28 with TRBJ2-3, with unresolved D. The CDR3 has 12 amino acids. The germline gives CDR1 MDHEN, CDR2 SYDVKM. Trimming took 7 bases from V and 2 from J, leaving 7 bases between them. CDR3 in DNA: TGTGCCAGCACCACAGACACAGATACGCAGTATTTT. Protein: CASTTDTDTQYF.

This clonotype was counted a few times. Its ends do not fully match the called genes, so a read error is possible. The chain combines TRBV7-7 with TRBJ2-1, with a tentative D call TRBD1 (5 bases). This CDR3 has 14 residues. The germline V gene encodes CDR1 SSHAT and CDR2 FNYEAQ (reference sequence). The CDR3: CASSSGVVGDEQFF. The CDR3 DNA follows: TGTGCTAGCAGCTCAGGAGTAGTAGGGGATGAGCAGTTCTTC.

The V gene is TRBV2, the J gene TRBJ2-5; TRBD2 matches at 14 bases. The CDR3 spans 16 residues. Germline V CDR1 and CDR2: SNHLY, FYNNEI. The V and J ends lost 6 bases and 5 bases, in that order; junction bases with no gene match: 8. CDR3 sequence: CASSEGLAGAGETQYF. The CDR3 DNA follows: TGTGCCAGCAGCGAGGGACTAGCGGGAGCGGGCGAGACCCAGTACTTC.

The gene calls are TRBV6-2 or TRBV6-3 and TRBJ1-5; D unresolved. Looked up from germline, CDR1 is MNHEY and CDR2 is SVGEGT. Trimming cost V 1 base and J 2 bases, with 9 bases left between them. This CDR3 is 15 amino acids long. CDR3 loop: CASSYWAGGNQPQHF. The CDR3 nucleotides are TGTGCCAGCAGTTACTGGGCGGGAGGCAATCAGCCCCAGCATTTT.

This clonotype was seen many times. The chain combines TRBV20-1 with TRBJ2-7; TRBD2 aligns across 7 bases. Losses at the gene ends were 0 bases for V and 4 bases for J; bases not matched to a gene: 6. The CDR3 runs 14 residues. Germline-derived CDR1 and CDR2 are DFQATT and SNEGSKA (reference sequence). Here the CDR3 reads CSARDGLAEYEQYF. The CDR3 DNA sequence: TGCAGTGCTAGAGATGGGCTAGCGGAATACGAGCAGTACTTC.

A note on this clonotype: Since a much larger clone is just one base distant, this may be a read error. The chain carries TRBV28 and TRBJ1-5, with a weak D call TRBD1 (6 bases). This CDR3 has 16 amino acids. Trimming took off 3 bases at V and 0 bases at J, with 12 bases between the two ends. Germline values: CDR1 MDHEN, CDR2 SYDVKM. CDR3 loop: CASSLRQAYSNQPQHF. In DNA form, the CDR3 reads TGTGCCAGCAGTTTGAGACAGGCCTATAGCAATCAGCCCCAGCATTTT. Filled out from reference TRBV28 and TRBJ1-5, the complete variable domain reads DVKVTQSSRYLVKRTGEKVFLECVQDMDHENMFWYRQDPGLGLRLIYFSYDVKMKEKGDIPEGYSVSREKKERFSLILESASTNQTSMYLCASSLRQAYSNQPQHFGDGTRLSIL.

Ten or more counts support this clonotype. This sequence joins TRBV28 and TRBJ1-2; 10 nucleotides align to TRBD1. Germline V lookup: CDR1 MDHEN, CDR2 SYDVKM. J was trimmed by 4 bases and V by 5 bases; bases with no gene match: 13. The CDR3 loop spans 17 amino acids. The CDR3 loop is CASSPKRTGGILYGYTF. For the CDR3, the DNA is TGTGCCAGCAGTCCGAAACGGACAGGGGGTATCCTCTATGGCTACACCTTC.

This clonotype came up many times. The chain recombines TRBV30 with TRBJ2-3; D not resolved. Trimming removed 4 bases at V and 6 bases at J, with 8 bases between. The CDR3 has 11 residues. CDR1 and CDR2 (germline): GTSNPN, SVGIG (reference sequence). The chain's CDR3 is CAWNSVDTQYF. CDR3 bases: TGTGCCTGGAATTCAGTGGATACGCAGTATTTT.